The rows below give T cell receptor beta chains drawn from one sample of a study of T cells in tumors after PD-1 blockade. Only in-frame clones appear in the TCRdb table, and some are missing; sequencing was by immunoSEQ multiplex PCR. The table records fewer than 35,000 clones, over 75% of them present only once. Sequencing was performed on PBMCs, taken before anti-PD-1 treatment. These receptors were collected from a human donor with basal cell carcinoma. Each CDR3 is given with its conserved first and last residue. D genes are given only for firm matches. Where a row states a size, it is once, few, many or the class of an expanded clone; other rows omit it.

D	size	V	J	CDR3	DNA
NA	NA	TRBV6-5	TRBJ2-7	CASSFGQLSYEQYF	TGTGCCAGCAGTTTCGGACAACTCTCCTACGAGCAGTACTTC
NA	NA	TRBV24-1	TRBJ1-2	CATSRGGYGYTF	TGTGCCACCAGCAGGGGAGGCTATGGCTACACCTTC
NA	NA	TRBV5-1	TRBJ1-3	CASSLGRLSGNTIYF	TGCGCCAGCAGCTTGGGACGGCTCTCTGGAAACACCATATATTTT
NA	NA	TRBV19	TRBJ1-5	CASSSQGPKQPQHF	TGTGCCAGTAGCTCCCAGGGGCCCAAGCAGCCCCAGCATTTT
NA	NA	TRBV4-1	TRBJ2-4	CASSQDLTRSKNGKGKNIQYF	TGCGCCAGCAGCCAAGATTTGACCAGATCGAAGAACGGGAAGGGCAAAAACATTCAGTACTTC
NA	once	TRBV7-9	TRBJ2-5	CASTPQETQYF	TGTGCCAGCACCCCCCAAGAGACCCAGTACTTC
TRBD2	once	TRBV27	TRBJ2-1	CASSPSSREGYNEQFF	TGTGCCAGCAGCCCCTCCTCCCGGGAGGGGTACAATGAGCAGTTCTTC
NA	NA	TRBV7-6	TRBJ1-2	CASSLANGLNYGYTF	TGTGCCAGCAGCTTAGCAAACGGCTTAAACTATGGCTACACCTTC
NA	NA	TRBV5-4	TRBJ2-7	CASSWSSYEQYF	TGTGCCAGCAGCTGGTCCTCCTACGAGCAGTACTTC
TRBD2	NA	TRBV28	TRBJ2-1	CASSRLAGVDEQFF	TGTGCCAGCAGCCGACTAGCGGGAGTCGATGAGCAGTTCTTC
NA	NA	TRBV2	TRBJ2-7	CASKSRRLEQYF	TGTGCCAGCAAATCGAGGCGACTAGAGCAGTACTTC
NA	NA	TRBV27	TRBJ2-4	CATTPLGAKNIQYF	TGTGCCACTACCCCTTTAGGGGCCAAAAACATTCAGTACTTC
NA	NA	TRBV5-1	TRBJ2-1	CASSAVRDTYYNEQFF	TGCGCCAGCAGCGCAGTCCGGGACACTTACTACAATGAGCAGTTCTTC